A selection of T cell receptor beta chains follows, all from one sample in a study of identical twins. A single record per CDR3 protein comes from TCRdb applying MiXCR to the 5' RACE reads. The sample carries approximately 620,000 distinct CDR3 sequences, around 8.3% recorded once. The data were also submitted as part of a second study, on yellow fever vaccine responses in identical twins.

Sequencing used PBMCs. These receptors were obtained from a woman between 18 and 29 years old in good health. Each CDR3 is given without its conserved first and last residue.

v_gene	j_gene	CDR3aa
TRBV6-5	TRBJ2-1	ASSSLGGQAWSEQF
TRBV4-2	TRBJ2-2	ASRNSRNTGELF
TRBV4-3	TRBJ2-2	ASSLNPATGELF
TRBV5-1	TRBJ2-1	ASSLTSGSWNEQF
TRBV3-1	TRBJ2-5	ASSQDFQEETQY
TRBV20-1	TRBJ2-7	SANPRQGPSYEQY
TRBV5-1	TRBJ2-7	ASSQPRELAVPYEQY
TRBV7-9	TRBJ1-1	ASSDPRQGASEAF
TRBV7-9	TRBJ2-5	ASSRSPGSGETQY
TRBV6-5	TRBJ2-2	ASSYSQGNTGELF
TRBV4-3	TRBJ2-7	ASSQDQGRYEQY
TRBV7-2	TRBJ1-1	ASSPRMTEAF
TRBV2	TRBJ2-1	ASKDTPVYNEQF
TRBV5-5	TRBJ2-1	ASTSFLFEQF
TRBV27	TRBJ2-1	ASSLSGRGSYNVQF
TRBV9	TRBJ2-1	ASSTQYNEQF
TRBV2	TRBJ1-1	ASSEGTVIFGAF
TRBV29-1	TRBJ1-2	SVDRGNGYT
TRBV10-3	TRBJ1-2	AISVEKRYGYT
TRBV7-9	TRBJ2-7	ASSRSTGTPYEQY
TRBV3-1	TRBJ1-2	ASSAGQTYGYT
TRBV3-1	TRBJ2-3	ASSQDRPGVDTQY